Below, 26 T cell receptor beta chains from the same sample are listed, as sequenced in a study of response to subunit inactivated influenza vaccine. TCRdb re-called the RT-PCR reads through MiXCR, storing one row per CDR3 protein. The sample shows some 540,000 distinct CDR3 sequences, roughly 23% of them seen only once. Another study also made use of these data, one on T cells expressing NK-cell markers. That source reports: Generation of TCR beta cDNA was performed by 5'RACE template switching incorporating UMIs.

This specimen was CD4+ T cells sorted from PBMCs, taken 11 to 12 days after vaccination. The receptors were sampled from a man aged 45-65 years who received an inactivated influenza vaccine.

This clonotype has just a few counts. The chain is built from TRBV6-1 and TRBJ2-7; maybe TRBD2 (6 bases). The CDR3 extends over 16 amino acids. CDR1 and CDR2 from the germline V gene are MNHNS and SASEGT. V lost 4 bases to trimming and J lost 1 base, with 17 bases between them. Here the CDR3 reads CASSGGAGLSSYEQYF. In DNA, the CDR3 is TGTGCCAGCAGTGGCGGGGCCGGTCTAAGTTCCTACGAGCAGTACTTC.

This clonotype was seen at least ten times. The chain uses TRBV7-2 and TRBJ2-7; D is undetermined. V lost 5 bases to trimming and J lost 6 bases, with 14 bases between them. Germline values: CDR1 SGHTA, CDR2 FQGNSA. The CDR3 length is 13 residues. CDR3 loop: CASSPGPFSEQYF. The CDR3 nucleotides read TGTGCCAGCAGCCCTGGGCCCTTTTCCGAGCAGTACTTC.

This clonotype has a handful of counts. The J gene is TRBJ2-5, the V gene TRBV5-1; 14 positions agree with TRBD2. The CDR3 is made up of 17 amino acids. In germline, CDR1 is SGHRS, CDR2 YFSETQ. Trimming at V came to 4 bases and at J to 2 bases, leaving 7 bases not matched to a gene. CDR3 region: CASSPGLAGALQETQYF. Written as DNA, the CDR3 is TGCGCCAGCAGCCCGGGACTAGCGGGGGCCTTACAAGAGACCCAGTACTTC. The complete variable domain, with remaining parts taken from reference TRBV5-1 and TRBJ2-5, reads KAGVTQTPRYLIKTRGQQVTLSCSPISGHRSVSWYQQTPGQGLQFLFEYFSETQRNKGNFPGRFSGRQFSNSRSEMNVSTLELGDSALYLCASSPGLAGALQETQYFGPGTRLLVL.

The rearrangement uses TRBV12-3 or TRBV12-4 and TRBJ2-1, with D possibly matching TRBD2 (6 bases). This CDR3 is built from 14 residues. V was pared by 6 bases and J by 6 bases, with 15 bases between. CDR3 amino acids: CASSYTGTRNEQFF. CDR3 nucleotides: TGTGCCAGCAGCTATACCGGGACTCGCAATGAGCAGTTCTTC.

This clonotype was counted between two and nine times. V gene TRBV20-1 combines with J gene TRBJ1-6; D may be TRBD1 (5 bases). Trimming cost V 3 bases and J 5 bases, with 8 bases left between them. Germline CDR1 is DFQATT and CDR2 is SNEGSKA (reference sequence). The CDR3 is 13 residues long. CDR3 loop: CSARDTDNSPLHF. The CDR3 nucleotides read TGCAGTGCTAGGGACACCGATAATTCACCCCTCCACTTT.

The V gene is TRBV20-1, the J gene TRBJ2-5; 7 positions agree with TRBD1. CDR1 is DFQATT, CDR2 SNEGSKA, per germline (reference sequence). The V gene end was trimmed by 3 bases and the J gene end by 7 bases; junction bases not matched to a gene: 8. There are 13 residues in the CDR3. In nucleotides, the CDR3 is TGCAGTGCTAGTCCCGGACAGGAGTTGACCCAGTACTTC. Residues: CSASPGQELTQYF.

V is TRBV4-3 and J is TRBJ2-5; 10 nucleotides line up with TRBD2. The CDR3 consists of 17 residues. Unmatched junction bases numbered 14, after V lost 5 bases and J lost 5 bases. In germline, CDR1 is LGHNA, CDR2 YSLEER. The CDR3 nucleotides read TGCGCCAGCAGCTCGCCCCGTGGGACTAGCGTTTGGGAGACCCAGTACTTC. This translates into CASSSPRGTSVWETQYF.

The chain joins TRBV10-3 to TRBJ1-1; a possible D gene is TRBD1 (5 bases). V lost 3 bases and J lost 1, with 12 bases in between. Germline CDR1 and CDR2: ENHRY and SYGVKD. This CDR3 has 15 residues. CDR3 in amino acids: CAISEAGRRNTEAFF. CDR3 sequence (DNA): TGTGCCATCAGTGAAGCAGGGAGGCGGAACACTGAAGCTTTCTTT.

This clonotype was seen a handful of times. The chain links TRBV7-9 to TRBJ2-7; possible D gene TRBD2, 6 bases. V gave up 2 bases and J gave up 7 bases, with 15 bases separating them. Germline CDR1 and CDR2: SEHNR and FQNEAQ (reference sequence). The length of the CDR3 is 14 residues. CDR3 in amino acids: CASSLKTRAGEQYF. CDR3 nucleotides: TGTGCCAGCAGCTTAAAGACTAGAGCTGGGGAGCAGTACTTC.

This clonotype was picked up many times. The rearrangement uses TRBV12-3 or TRBV12-4 and TRBJ1-6; TRBD1 aligns across 7 bases. This CDR3 contains 15 residues. V shed 6 bases, J shed 5 bases, and the junction held 7 bases outside the gene matches. The CDR3 loop is CASRPQGTNNSPLHF. The CDR3 region has the DNA TGTGCCAGCAGGCCACAGGGGACTAATAATTCACCCCTCCACTTT.

The chain links TRBV9 to TRBJ2-2, with D possibly TRBD2 on 5 matching bases. This CDR3 is 14 amino acids long. Between the trimmed V and J ends, which lost 7 bases and 7 bases, there was a span of 17 bases. Germline CDR1 SGDLS, CDR2 YYNGEE. The chain's CDR3 is CASGGSWEFGELFF. CDR3 DNA: TGTGCCAGCGGAGGTTCATGGGAGTTCGGGGAGCTGTTTTTT.

This clonotype was seen only a few times. The rearrangement links TRBV10-3 to TRBJ2-7; 9 positions agree with TRBD1. Germline-derived CDR1 and CDR2 are ENHRY and SYGVKD. V shed 0 bases, J shed 4 bases, and the junction held 4 bases outside the gene matches. The CDR3 length is 15 residues. In nucleotides, the CDR3 is TGTGCCATCAGTGAGTCGGGACAGGGTTTATACGAGCAGTACTTC. As protein: CAISESGQGLYEQYF.

This clonotype was observed a handful of times. CDR3 in amino acids: CASSQDKTSHEQYF. CDR3 DNA: TGTGCCAGCAGCCAAGATAAGACGTCCCACGAGCAGTACTTC. The chain couples TRBV4-2 to TRBJ2-7; no clear D. The CDR3 length is 14 residues. Per germline, CDR1 LGHNA and CDR2 YNFKEQ. V was clipped by 0 bases and J by 5 bases, with 11 bases between them.

The chain joins TRBV29-1 to TRBJ1-2, with D perhaps matching TRBD1 (5 bases). Germline lookup yields CDR1 SQVTM and CDR2 ANQGSEA. The CDR3 loop spans 14 amino acids. Deletions cut 3 bases from V and 5 bases from J, with 16 bases between. The CDR3, as DNA: TGCAGCGTTGATGGAGGGGCGGTGGAGTATGGCTACACCTTC. Its protein is CSVDGGAVEYGYTF. Drawing the rest from reference TRBV29-1 and TRBJ1-2, the complete variable domain is SAVISQKPSRDICQRGTSLTIQCQVDSQVTMMFWYRQQPGQSLTLIATANQGSEATYESGFVIDKFPISRPNLTFSTLTVSNMSPEDSSIYLCSVDGGAVEYGYTFGSGTRLTVV.

The chain links TRBV12-3 or TRBV12-4 to TRBJ2-2, with TRBD2 identical over 7 bases. V shed 2 bases, J shed 4 bases, and the junction held 10 bases outside the gene matches. The CDR3 length is 17 residues. CDR3 loop: CASSLIGRLASTGELFF. CDR3 coding DNA: TGTGCCAGCAGTTTAATCGGGAGACTAGCCAGCACCGGGGAGCTGTTTTTT.

V and J are TRBV15 and TRBJ2-3; 7 bases line up with TRBD1. The ends lost 3 bases at V and 0 bases at J; junction bases unmatched: 6. The CDR3 spans 16 residues. Germline V gene data show CDR1 as LNHNV and CDR2 as YYDKDF (reference sequence). CDR3 coding DNA: TGTGCCACCAGCAGCTCCGGGACAGCAAGCACAGATACGCAGTATTTT. It encodes CATSSSGTASTDTQYF.

A remark on this clonotype: One end of the junction fails to match germline, which may point to a read error. The rearrangement uses TRBV15 and TRBJ2-1, with D possibly TRBD2 on 6 matching bases. CDR1 is LNHNV and CDR2 is YYDKDF in the germline V gene (reference sequence). The CDR3 is 15 residues long. For the CDR3, the DNA is TGTGCCACCAGCCGAGACGCGGGGCGTTACAATGAGCAGTTCTTC. This codes for CATSRDAGRYNEQFF. Looking up the rest from reference TRBV15 and TRBJ2-1 gives the full variable domain: DAMVIQNPRYQVTQFGKPVTLSCSQTLNHNVMYWYQQKSSQAPKLLFHYYDKDFNNEADTPDNFQSRRPNTSFCFLDIRSPGLGDTAMYLCATSRDAGRYNEQFFGPGTRLTVL.

This sequence joins TRBV2 and TRBJ2-2, with a weak D call TRBD2 (6 bases). CDR1 and CDR2 (germline): SNHLY, FYNNEI. This CDR3 contains 15 residues. With 7 bases removed from V and 2 bases from J, the gap between germline ends came to 14 bases. DNA for the CDR3: TGTGCCAGCAATCGGGACGGACTAAACACCGGGGAGCTGTTTTTT. Protein product: CASNRDGLNTGELFF.

This clonotype was detected a few times. The chain is built from TRBV4-1 and TRBJ2-5; 8 bases agree with TRBD2. Trimming took 1 base from V and 0 from J; bases not matched to a gene: 7. This CDR3 spans 17 amino acids. Germline V gene sequence: CDR1 MGHRA, CDR2 YSYEKL. The CDR3 nucleotides are TGCGCCAGCAGCCAAGTTGGAAGCGGGAGACACCAAGAGACCCAGTACTTC. Translating it yields CASSQVGSGRHQETQYF.

V gene TRBV20-1 combines with J gene TRBJ2-7, with 9 bases lining up with TRBD2. CDR1 and CDR2 from the germline V gene are DFQATT and SNEGSKA (reference sequence). This CDR3 is built from 17 residues. Trimming at V came to 3 bases and at J to 0 bases, leaving 12 bases not matched to a gene. The CDR3 sequence is CSARSAGGLSNSYEQYF. Written as DNA, the CDR3 is TGCAGTGCTAGGTCGGCGGGAGGGCTTTCCAACTCCTACGAGCAGTACTTC.

This clonotype showed up just a few times. The chain uses TRBV20-1 and TRBJ2-3; D may be TRBD1 (6 bases). Trimming removed 6 bases at V and 7 bases at J, with 23 bases between. This CDR3 is built from 15 residues. The germline V gene encodes CDR1 DFQATT and CDR2 SNEGSKA (reference sequence). CDR3: CSAPLGGGPENTQYF. In DNA, the CDR3 is TGCAGTGCCCCGCTAGGTGGGGGCCCAGAGAATACGCAGTATTTT.

As regards this clonotype: Germline is not matched at one junction end, which may reflect a read error. The V gene is TRBV20-1, the J gene TRBJ2-1, with D perhaps matching TRBD1 (6 bases). The germline V gene encodes CDR1 DFQATT and CDR2 SNEGSKA (reference sequence). This CDR3 is 12 amino acids long. CDR3 region: CSATGYPDEQFF. CDR3 bases: TGCAGCGCTACAGGGTACCCTGATGAGCAGTTCTTC.

A few counts support this clonotype. This chain connects TRBV28 to TRBJ2-3; possibly TRBD1 for D (5 bases). Trimming took off 2 bases at V and 8 bases at J, with 17 bases between the two ends. There are 15 residues in the CDR3. CDR1 and CDR2 from the germline V gene are MDHEN and SYDVKM. Here the CDR3 reads CASSLMYRPTGTQYF. CDR3 nucleotide sequence: TGTGCCAGCAGTTTAATGTACAGGCCGACGGGTACGCAGTATTTT.

This clonotype was counted a few times. The rearrangement joins TRBV5-1 to TRBJ2-1; TRBD2 matches 7 bases. CDR1 is SGHRS and CDR2 is YFSETQ in the germline V gene. The CDR3 has 14 amino acids. J lost 6 bases, V lost 2 bases, and 5 bases had no gene match. The CDR3 DNA follows: TGCGCCAGCAGCTTCGGACTAGAAGGCAATGAGCAGTTCTTC. It specifies CASSFGLEGNEQFF.

Points on this clonotype: One end of the junction varies from germline; a read error may be responsible. The V call is TRBV11-3, the J call TRBJ2-7, with TRBD2 matching over 7 bases. CDR3 size: 15 residues. CDR1 SGHNT and CDR2 YENEEA come from the germline V gene. CDR3 protein: CASSLEAGPVYEQYF. The CDR3 nucleotides read TGTGCCAGCAGCCTAGAAGCGGGGCCTGTCTACGAGCAGTACTTC.

The rearrangement links TRBV28 to TRBJ2-4; TRBD2 matches 9 bases. V gave up 3 bases and J gave up 8 bases; unmatched junction bases: 5. The length of the CDR3 is 14 residues. CDR1 MDHEN and CDR2 SYDVKM come from the germline V gene. CDR3 bases: TGTGCCAGCAGTTTTCTAGCGGGAACGCACATTCAGTACTTC. Amino acid sequence: CASSFLAGTHIQYF.